This TCR beta chain came from a study of T cell responses to AZD1222 COVID-19 vaccine. This clone is medium-sized by share. Sequencing was performed with immunoSEQ multiplex PCR; in TCRdb, only in-frame clones are kept and a portion is missing. The sample carries about 94,000 clones, roughly 90% recorded once. The sequencing here drew on peripheral blood, taken 28 days after the second AZD1222 dose. The origin of this receptor is an adult who received the AZD1222 COVID-19 vaccine.

CDR3: CASSPGGSLNEQFF. The CDR3 DNA reads as TGTGCCAGCAGTCCGGGGGGCAGTTTGAATGAGCAGTTCTTC. The chain recombines TRBV27 with TRBJ2-1, with TRBD2 as a possible D gene (7 bases). Trimming stripped 5 bases from V and 7 bases from J, with 15 bases between. There are 14 residues in the CDR3. The germline CDR1 and CDR2 sequences are MNHEY and SMNVEV (reference sequence).